This T cell receptor beta chain was recorded in a study of T cells expressing NK-cell markers. This CDR3 region has 16 residues. TCRdb reprocessed the 5' RACE reads and reports one entry per CDR3 protein, with no DNA. Its table lists around 260,000 distinct CDR3 sequences. This rearrangement joins TRBV12-3 or TRBV12-4 to TRBJ2-4. The source of this sequence is a woman aged 18-70 years in good health. The sequencing sample was made of blood T cells: a sorted CD56 or NKG2C T cell subset, CD4+ or CD8+ T cells, or bulk PBMC T cells (not recorded which). CDR3 in amino acids: CASSLRFGDAKNIQYF.